Below, one T cell receptor (beta chain) is given with its context. Its specificity is unknown. Using its own MiXCR run on the RT-PCR reads, TCRdb lists one record per CDR3 protein. The table lists almost 250,000 distinct CDR3 sequences, 9% to 15% of them singletons. The CDR3 has 16 residues. Trimming at V came to 0 bases and at J to 6 bases, leaving 11 bases not matched to a gene. The sample comes from a study of response to subunit inactivated influenza vaccine. General observations from the study: Few additional T cells are recruited per seasonal influenza vaccination, authors suggested.

The chain combines TRBV12-3 or TRBV12-4 with TRBJ2-7; 7 nucleotides align to TRBD2. The sequenced sample was non-naive T cells sorted from PBMCs, obtained 14 to 15 days before vaccination. The source of this sequence is a middle-aged man who received an inactivated influenza vaccine. The CDR3 sequence is CASSLAQAGDGGEQYF. CDR3 sequence (DNA): TGTGCCAGCAGTTTAGCGCAGGCGGGAGATGGCGGCGAGCAGTACTTC.